Only one count was recorded for the clone carrying this TCR beta chain. This sample was taken from a study of control samples from healthy donors and cancer patients. This CDR3 contains 13 residues. Germline CDR1 and CDR2: LNHDA and SQIVND (reference sequence). With 9 bases clipped from V and 2 bases from J, the junction kept 4 bases outside the gene matches. The repertoire was sequenced with immunoSEQ multiplex PCR; TCRdb's copy has only in-frame clones and lacks some. The sample has 55,000 to 85,000 clones; around 92% are singletons. The rearrangement joins TRBV19 to TRBJ1-5; 7 bases are a match to TRBD1. This clonotype originated in a man aged 60 to 69 with lung cancer. The specimen sequenced was PBMCs. In DNA form, the CDR3 reads TGTGCCAGCACAGGGGTTGGCAATCAGCCCCAGCATTTT. Its translation: CASTGVGNQPQHF.